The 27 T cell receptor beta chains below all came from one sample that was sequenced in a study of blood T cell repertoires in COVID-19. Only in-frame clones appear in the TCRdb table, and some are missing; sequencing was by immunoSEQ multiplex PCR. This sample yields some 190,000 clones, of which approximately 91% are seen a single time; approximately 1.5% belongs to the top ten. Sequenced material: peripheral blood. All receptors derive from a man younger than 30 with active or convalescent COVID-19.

DNA for the CDR3: TGTGCCAGCAGCTCCATTAGCTCCTATAATTCACCCCTCCACTTT. This sequence encodes CASSSISSYNSPLHF. This chain links TRBV7-9 with TRBJ1-6; D call uncertain. Germline values: CDR1 SEHNR, CDR2 FQNEAQ (reference sequence). The CDR3 is made up of 15 amino acids. Trimming cost V 4 bases and J 0 bases, with 7 bases left between them.

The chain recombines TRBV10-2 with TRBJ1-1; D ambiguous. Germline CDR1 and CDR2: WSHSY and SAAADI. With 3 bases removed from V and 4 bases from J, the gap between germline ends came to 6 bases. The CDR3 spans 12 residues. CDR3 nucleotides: TGCGCCAGCAGTGAAGTCAGCACTGAAGCTTTCTTT. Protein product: CASSEVSTEAFF.

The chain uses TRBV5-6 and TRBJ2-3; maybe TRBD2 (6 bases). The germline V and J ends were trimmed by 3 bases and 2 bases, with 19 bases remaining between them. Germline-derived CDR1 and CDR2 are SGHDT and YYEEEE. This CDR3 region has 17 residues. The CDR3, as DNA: TGTGCCAGCAGCTGGGGCCCTGGCGGGACCGTCACAGATACGCAGTATTTT. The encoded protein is CASSWGPGGTVTDTQYF. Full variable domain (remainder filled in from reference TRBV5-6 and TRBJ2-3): DAGVTQSPTHLIKTRGQQVTLRCSPKSGHDTVSWYQQALGQGPQFIFQYYEEEERQRGNFPDRFSGHQFPNYSSELNVNALLLGDSALYLCASSWGPGGTVTDTQYFGPGTRLTVL.

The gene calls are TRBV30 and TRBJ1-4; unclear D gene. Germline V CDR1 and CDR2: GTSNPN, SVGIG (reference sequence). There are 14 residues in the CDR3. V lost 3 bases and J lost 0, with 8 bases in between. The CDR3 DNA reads TGTGCCTGGAGAAAGCTTGCAACTAATGAAAAACTGTTTTTT. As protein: CAWRKLATNEKLFF.

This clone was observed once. In nucleotides, the CDR3 is TGTGCTAGTGCCCCAATAGATCAGCCCCAGCATTTT. Translation gives CASAPIDQPQHF. The chain combines TRBV12-5 with TRBJ1-5; D remains ambiguous. Per the germline V gene, CDR1 is LGHNT and CDR2 is FRNRAP. V gave up 7 bases and J gave up 5 bases, with 9 bases separating them. There are 12 residues in the CDR3.

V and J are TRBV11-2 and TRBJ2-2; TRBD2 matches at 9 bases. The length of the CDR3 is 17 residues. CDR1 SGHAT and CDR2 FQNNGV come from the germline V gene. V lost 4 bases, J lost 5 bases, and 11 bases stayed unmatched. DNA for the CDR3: TGTGCCAGCAGCTCCTTCGGTGCGGGAGGGAGGACCGGGGAGCTGTTTTTT. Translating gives CASSSFGAGGRTGELFF.

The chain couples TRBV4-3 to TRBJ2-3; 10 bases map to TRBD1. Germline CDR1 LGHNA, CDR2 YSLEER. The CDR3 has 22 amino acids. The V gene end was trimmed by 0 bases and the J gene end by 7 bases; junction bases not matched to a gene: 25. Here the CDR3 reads CASSQDLFVPGQGRSRANTQYF. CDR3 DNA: TGCGCCAGCAGCCAAGATCTGTTTGTTCCGGGACAGGGGCGTTCTAGGGCGAATACGCAGTATTTT.

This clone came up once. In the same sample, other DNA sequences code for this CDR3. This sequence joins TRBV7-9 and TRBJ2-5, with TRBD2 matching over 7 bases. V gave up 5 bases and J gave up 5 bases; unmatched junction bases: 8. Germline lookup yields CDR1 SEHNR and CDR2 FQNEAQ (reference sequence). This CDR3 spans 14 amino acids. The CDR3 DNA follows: TGTGCCAGCAGCCCGGGGCTAGCGGTCGAGACCCAGTACTTC. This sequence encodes CASSPGLAVETQYF.

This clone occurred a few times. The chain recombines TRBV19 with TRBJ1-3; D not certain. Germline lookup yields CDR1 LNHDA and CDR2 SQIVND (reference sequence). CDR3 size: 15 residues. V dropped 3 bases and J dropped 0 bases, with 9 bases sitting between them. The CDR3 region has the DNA TGTGCCAGTAGTATGCAGTCCAACTCTGGAAACACCATATATTTT. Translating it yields CASSMQSNSGNTIYF.

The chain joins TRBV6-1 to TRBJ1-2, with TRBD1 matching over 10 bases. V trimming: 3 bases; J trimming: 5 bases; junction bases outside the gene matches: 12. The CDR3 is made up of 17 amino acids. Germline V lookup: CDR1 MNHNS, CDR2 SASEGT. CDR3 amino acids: CASSEGQGPKVPYGYTF. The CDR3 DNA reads TGTGCCAGCAGTGAGGGACAGGGGCCCAAAGTACCTTATGGCTACACCTTC.

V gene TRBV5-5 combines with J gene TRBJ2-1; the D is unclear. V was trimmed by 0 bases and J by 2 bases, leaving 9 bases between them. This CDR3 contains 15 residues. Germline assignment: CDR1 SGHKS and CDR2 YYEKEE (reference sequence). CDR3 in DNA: TGTGCCAGCAGCTTGGCATCAGATACCTACAATGAGCAGTTCTTC. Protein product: CASSLASDTYNEQFF.

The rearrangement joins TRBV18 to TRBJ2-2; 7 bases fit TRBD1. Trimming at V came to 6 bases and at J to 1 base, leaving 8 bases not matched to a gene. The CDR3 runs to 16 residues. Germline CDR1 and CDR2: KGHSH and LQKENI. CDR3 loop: CASSSTGARNTGELFF. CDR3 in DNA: TGTGCCAGCTCTTCCACAGGGGCAAGGAACACCGGGGAGCTGTTTTTT.

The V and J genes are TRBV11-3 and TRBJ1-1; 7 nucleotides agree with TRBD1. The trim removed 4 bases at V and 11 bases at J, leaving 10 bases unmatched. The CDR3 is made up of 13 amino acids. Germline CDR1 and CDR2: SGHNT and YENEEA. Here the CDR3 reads CASSYTPRGVAFF. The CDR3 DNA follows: TGTGCCAGCAGCTACACTCCCAGGGGGGTTGCTTTCTTT.

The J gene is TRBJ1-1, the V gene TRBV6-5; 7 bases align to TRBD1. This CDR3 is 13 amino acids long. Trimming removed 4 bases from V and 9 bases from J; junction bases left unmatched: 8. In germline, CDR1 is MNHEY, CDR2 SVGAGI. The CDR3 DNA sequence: TGTGCCAGCAGTTCGCTGATGACAGGGCAAGCTTTCTTT. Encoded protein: CASSSLMTGQAFF.

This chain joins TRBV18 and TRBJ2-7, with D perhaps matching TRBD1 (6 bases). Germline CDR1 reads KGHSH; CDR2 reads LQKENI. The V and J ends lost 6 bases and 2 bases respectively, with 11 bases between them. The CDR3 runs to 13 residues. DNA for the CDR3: TGTGCCAGCTCTGGGGGCGAAACCTACGAGCAGTACTTC. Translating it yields CASSGGETYEQYF.

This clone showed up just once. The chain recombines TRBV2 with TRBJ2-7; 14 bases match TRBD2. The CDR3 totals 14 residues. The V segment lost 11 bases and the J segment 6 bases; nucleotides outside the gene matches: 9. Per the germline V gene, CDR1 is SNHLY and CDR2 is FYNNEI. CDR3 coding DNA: TGTGCCGGGTTCGGGACTAGCGGGAGAGGCGAGCAGTACTTC. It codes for CAGFGTSGRGEQYF.

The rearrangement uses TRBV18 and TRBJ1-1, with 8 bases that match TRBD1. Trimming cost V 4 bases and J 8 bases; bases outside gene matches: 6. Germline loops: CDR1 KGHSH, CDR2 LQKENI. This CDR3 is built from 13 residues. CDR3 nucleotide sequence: TGTGCCAGCTCACAGGGACAGGCGACGGAAGCTTTCTTT. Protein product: CASSQGQATEAFF. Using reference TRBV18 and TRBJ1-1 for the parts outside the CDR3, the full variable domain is NAGVMQNPRHLVRRRGQEARLRCSPMKGHSHVYWYRQLPEEGLKFMVYLQKENIIDESGMPKERFSAEFPKEGPSILRIQQVVRGDSAAYFCASSQGQATEAFFGQGTRLTVV.

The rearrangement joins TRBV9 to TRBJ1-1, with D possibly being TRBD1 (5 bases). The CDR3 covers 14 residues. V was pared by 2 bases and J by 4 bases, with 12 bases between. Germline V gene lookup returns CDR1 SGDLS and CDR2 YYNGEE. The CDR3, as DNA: TGTGCCAGCAGCGTTGACAGTCGGAGCACTGAAGCTTTCTTT. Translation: CASSVDSRSTEAFF.

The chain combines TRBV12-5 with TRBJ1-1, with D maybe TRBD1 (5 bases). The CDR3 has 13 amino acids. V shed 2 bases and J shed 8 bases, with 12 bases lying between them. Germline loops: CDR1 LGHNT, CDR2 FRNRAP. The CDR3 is CASGLIIGAEAFF. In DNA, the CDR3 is TGTGCTAGTGGTTTGATTATAGGGGCGGAAGCTTTCTTT.

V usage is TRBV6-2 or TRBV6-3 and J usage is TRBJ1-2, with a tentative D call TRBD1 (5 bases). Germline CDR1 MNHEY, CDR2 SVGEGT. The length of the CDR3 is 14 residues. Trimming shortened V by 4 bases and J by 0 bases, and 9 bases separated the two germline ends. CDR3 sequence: CASSSQGSNYGYTF. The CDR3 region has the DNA TGTGCCAGCAGTTCTCAGGGATCTAACTATGGCTACACCTTC.

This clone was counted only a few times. CDR3 DNA: TGCAGCGTTGAACAAGGCCAGGCTTATGGCTACACCTTC. Amino acid sequence: CSVEQGQAYGYTF. This sequence joins TRBV29-1 and TRBJ1-2; no firm D call. The ends were cut back, 2 bases at V and 5 bases at J, with 12 bases in the middle. Germline V gives CDR1 SQVTM, CDR2 ANQGSEA. This CDR3 has 13 amino acids.

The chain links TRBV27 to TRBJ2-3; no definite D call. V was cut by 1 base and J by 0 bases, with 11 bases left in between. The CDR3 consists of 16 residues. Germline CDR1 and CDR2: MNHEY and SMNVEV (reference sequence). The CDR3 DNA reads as TGTGCCAGCAGTTTATACCAGGCAGCTAGCACAGATACGCAGTATTTT. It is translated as CASSLYQAASTDTQYF.

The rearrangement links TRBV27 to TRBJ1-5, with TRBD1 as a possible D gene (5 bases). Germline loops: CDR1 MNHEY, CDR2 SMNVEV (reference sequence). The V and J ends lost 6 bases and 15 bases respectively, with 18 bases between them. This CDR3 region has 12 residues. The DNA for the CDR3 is TGTGCCAGCAGGGCTGGAGGGACCGCCTTGCATTTT. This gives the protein CASRAGGTALHF.

The CDR3 nucleotides are TGTGCCAGCAGCGTTGGAAGACTCGTATATGGCTACACCTTC. Translating it yields CASSVGRLVYGYTF. V is TRBV2 and J is TRBJ1-2; D remains ambiguous. The V and J ends lost 6 bases and 5 bases respectively, with 16 bases between them. Germline CDR1 is SNHLY and CDR2 is FYNNEI. This CDR3 region has 14 residues.

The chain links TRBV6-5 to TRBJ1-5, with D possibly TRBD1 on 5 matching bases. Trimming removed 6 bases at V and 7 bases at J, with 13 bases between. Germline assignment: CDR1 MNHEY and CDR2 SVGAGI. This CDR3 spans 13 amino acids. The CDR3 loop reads CASSRSGAQPQHF. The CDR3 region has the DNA TGTGCCAGCAGCCGGAGTGGGGCGCAGCCCCAGCATTTT.

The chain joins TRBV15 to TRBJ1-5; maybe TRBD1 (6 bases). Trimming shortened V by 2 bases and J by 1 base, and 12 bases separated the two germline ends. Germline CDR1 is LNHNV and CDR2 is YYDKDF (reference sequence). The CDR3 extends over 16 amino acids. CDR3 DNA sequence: TGTGCCACCAGCAGAAAAACAGGGATAAGCAATCAGCCCCAGCATTTT. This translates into CATSRKTGISNQPQHF.

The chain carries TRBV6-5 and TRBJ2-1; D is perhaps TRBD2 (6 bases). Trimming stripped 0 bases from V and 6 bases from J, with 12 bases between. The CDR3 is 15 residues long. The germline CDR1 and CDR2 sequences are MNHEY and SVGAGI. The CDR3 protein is CASSYSGGVGNEQFF. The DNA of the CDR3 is TGTGCCAGCAGTTACTCGGGGGGAGTAGGCAATGAGCAGTTCTTC.